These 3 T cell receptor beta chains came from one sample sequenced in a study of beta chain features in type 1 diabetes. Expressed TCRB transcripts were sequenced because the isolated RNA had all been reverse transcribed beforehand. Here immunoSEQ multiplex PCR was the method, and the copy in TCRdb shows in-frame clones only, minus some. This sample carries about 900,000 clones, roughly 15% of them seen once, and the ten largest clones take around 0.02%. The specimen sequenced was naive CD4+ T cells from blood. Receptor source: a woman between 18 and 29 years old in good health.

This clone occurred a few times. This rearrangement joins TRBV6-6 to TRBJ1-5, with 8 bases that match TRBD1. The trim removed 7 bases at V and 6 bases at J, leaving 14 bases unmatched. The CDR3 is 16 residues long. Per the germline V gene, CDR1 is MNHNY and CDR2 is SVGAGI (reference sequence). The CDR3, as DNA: TGTGCCAGCACCTTGCTGACAGGGGACCAGGGTCAGCCCCAGCATTTT. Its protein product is CASTLLTGDQGQPQHF.

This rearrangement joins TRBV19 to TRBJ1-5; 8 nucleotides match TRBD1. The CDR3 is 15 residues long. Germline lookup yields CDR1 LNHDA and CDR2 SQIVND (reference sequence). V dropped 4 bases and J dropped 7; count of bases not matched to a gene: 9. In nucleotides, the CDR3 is TGTGCCAGTAGTACGCGGACAGGGTCTAGACAGCCCCAGCATTTT. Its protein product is CASSTRTGSRQPQHF.

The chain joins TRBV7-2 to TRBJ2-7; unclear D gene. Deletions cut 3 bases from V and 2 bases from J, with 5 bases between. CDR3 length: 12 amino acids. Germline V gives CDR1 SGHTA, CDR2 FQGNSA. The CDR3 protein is CASSFYAYEQYF. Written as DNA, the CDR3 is TGTGCCAGCAGCTTCTATGCCTACGAGCAGTACTTC.